Below, 6 T cell receptor beta chains from the same sample are listed, as sequenced in a study of shared clonotypes between healthy human individuals. The assay was immunoSEQ multiplex PCR, and TCRdb's table has in-frame clones only and misses some. The sample shows 2 million to 3 million clones, around 90% of them seen only once. The sequenced sample consisted of naive CD4+ T cells sorted from blood. Specified subset: CD45RA+ positively selected. These receptor sequences come from a man younger than 35 in good health.

The J gene is TRBJ2-2, the V gene TRBV7-9, with 12 bases matching TRBD2. CDR3 size: 18 residues. CDR1 and CDR2 from the germline V gene are SEHNR and FQNEAQ (reference sequence). The V gene end was trimmed by 5 bases and the J gene end by 1 base; junction bases not matched to a gene: 8. The CDR3 coding sequence is TGTGCCAGCAGCACCCCTAGCGGGGGGGCACAGAACACCGGGGAGCTGTTTTTT. Its protein product is CASSTPSGGAQNTGELFF.

V is TRBV19 and J is TRBJ1-2; no reliable D call. The V gene lost 3 bases and the J gene lost 6 bases, with 11 bases spanning the gap. Per germline, CDR1 LNHDA and CDR2 SQIVND (reference sequence). This CDR3 has 13 residues. CDR3 amino acids: CASSILVWDGYTF. The CDR3 nucleotides are TGTGCCAGTAGTATTTTGGTTTGGGATGGCTACACCTTC.

The rearrangement uses TRBV10-1 and TRBJ2-1; 12 nucleotides line up with TRBD2. This CDR3 contains 15 residues. The V gene's germline CDR1 is WNHNN and CDR2 SYGVQD (reference sequence). V shed 2 bases, J shed 8 bases, and the junction held 4 bases outside the gene matches. The CDR3: CASSEGLAGRDEQFF. CDR3 bases: TGCGCCAGCAGTGAGGGACTAGCGGGAAGAGATGAGCAGTTCTTC.

In this sample, this clone turned up once. This chain connects TRBV7-9 to TRBJ2-5; possibly TRBD1 for D (6 bases). Near its end, the DNA agrees better with TRBJ2-7, so the J call may be wrong. Per germline, CDR1 SEHNR and CDR2 FQNEAQ (reference sequence). The CDR3 runs 13 residues. The CDR3 loop is CASSRGQNYEQYF. DNA for the CDR3: TGTGCCAGCAGCAGAGGACAGAATTACGAGCAGTACTTC.

The DNA for the CDR3 is TGTGCCAGCATTCCAAGGGACACCGGGGAGCTGTTTTTT. As protein: CASIPRDTGELFF. The chain couples TRBV2 to TRBJ2-2; D not resolved. V lost 7 bases and J 3 bases, leaving 9 bases between the germline ends. CDR3 length: 13 residues. The germline CDR1 and CDR2 sequences are SNHLY and FYNNEI.

The J gene is TRBJ1-2, the V gene TRBV25-1; maybe TRBD1 (5 bases). The germline V gene encodes CDR1 MGHDK and CDR2 SYGVNS. V lost 0 bases to trimming and J lost 8 bases, with 16 bases between them. The CDR3 extends over 15 amino acids. Here the CDR3 reads CASSEYLTGTGGYTF. CDR3 sequence (DNA): TGTGCCAGCAGTGAATATCTTACGGGGACGGGCGGCTACACCTTC.